Below are 7 T cell receptor beta chains sequenced from a single sample in a study of monozygotic twins with inflammatory bowel disease. TCRdb reprocessed the 5' RACE reads and reports one entry per CDR3 protein, with no DNA. This listing includes a few hundred thousand distinct CDR3 sequences. The specimen was blood. Source of these receptors: a human donor with ulcerative colitis or Crohn's disease, or a healthy co-twin of an affected twin (not recorded which).

The rearrangement links TRBV9 to TRBJ1-6. Germline loops: CDR1 SGDLS, CDR2 YYNGEE. The CDR3 has 15 amino acids. CDR3 residues: CASSVEGGESSPLHF. The variable domain in full, with the rest retrieved from reference TRBV9 and TRBJ1-6, is DSGVTQTPKHLITATGQRVTLRCSPRSGDLSVYWYQQSLDQGLQFLIQYYNGEERAKGNILERFSAQQFPDLHSELNLSSLELGDSALYFCASSVEGGESSPLHFGNGTRLTVT.

The J gene is TRBJ2-6, the V gene TRBV6-5. There are 13 residues in the CDR3. CDR1 MNHEY and CDR2 SVGAGI come from the germline V gene. CDR3: CASRGAGANVLTF.

The chain joins TRBV20-1 to TRBJ2-5; the TCRdb D gene call, TRBD2, has no DNA to confirm it. Germline V gene lookup returns CDR1 DFQATT and CDR2 SNEGSKA (reference sequence). The length of the CDR3 is 15 residues. The CDR3 loop reads CSVPSEDWYQETQYF.

The chain links TRBV27 to TRBJ2-1. There are 17 residues in the CDR3. Germline V gene sequence: CDR1 MNHEY, CDR2 SMNVEV (reference sequence). CDR3 region: CASSTSRDQYSYNEQFF.

This chain joins TRBV18 and TRBJ1-4. CDR3 size: 15 residues. Germline assignment: CDR1 KGHSH and CDR2 LQKENI. CDR3 loop: CASSPPGQRGEKLFF.

V usage is TRBV3-1 and J usage is TRBJ2-7; TCRdb picks TRBD1, but there is no DNA to check that call. CDR1 LGHDT and CDR2 YNNKEL come from the germline V gene (reference sequence). The CDR3 is made up of 15 amino acids. The CDR3 reads CASSQVMSPTYEQYF.

The chain employs TRBV20-1 and TRBJ2-7. The CDR3 extends over 12 amino acids. Germline V lookup: CDR1 DFQATT, CDR2 SNEGSKA (reference sequence). CDR3 residues: CSAPWNSYEQYF.